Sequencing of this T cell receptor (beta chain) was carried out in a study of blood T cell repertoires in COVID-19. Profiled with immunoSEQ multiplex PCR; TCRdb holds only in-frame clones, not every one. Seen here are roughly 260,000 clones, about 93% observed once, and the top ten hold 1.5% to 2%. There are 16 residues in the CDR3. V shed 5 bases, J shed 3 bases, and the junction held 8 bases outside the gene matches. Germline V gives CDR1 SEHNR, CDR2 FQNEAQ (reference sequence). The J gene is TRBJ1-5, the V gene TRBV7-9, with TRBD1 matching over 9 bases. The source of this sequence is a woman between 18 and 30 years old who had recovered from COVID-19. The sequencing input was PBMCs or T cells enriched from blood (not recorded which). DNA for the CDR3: TGTGCCAGCAGCCCTGGGACAGGGTTTGACAATCAGCCCCAGCATTTT. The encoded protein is CASSPGTGFDNQPQHF.